The text below deals with one T cell receptor beta chain. CDR3 length equals 16 residues. Unmatched junction bases numbered 6, after V lost 1 base and J lost 4 bases. The germline V gene encodes CDR1 SEHNR and CDR2 FQNEAQ (reference sequence). This entry comes from a study of blood T cell repertoires in COVID-19. Profiled with immunoSEQ multiplex PCR; TCRdb holds only in-frame clones, not every one. The sample consists of about 220,000 clones, more than 80% of them appearing once. The sequencing input was PBMCs or T cells enriched from blood (not recorded which). The chain uses TRBV7-9 and TRBJ2-2; 7 nucleotides agree with TRBD2. This TCR derives from a woman aged 18-29 years in a cohort exposed to, infected with or recovered from COVID-19 (not recorded which). Here the CDR3 reads CASSLDFAGVTGELFF. The CDR3 DNA is TGTGCCAGCAGCTTAGACTTTGCGGGGGTCACCGGGGAGCTGTTTTTT.